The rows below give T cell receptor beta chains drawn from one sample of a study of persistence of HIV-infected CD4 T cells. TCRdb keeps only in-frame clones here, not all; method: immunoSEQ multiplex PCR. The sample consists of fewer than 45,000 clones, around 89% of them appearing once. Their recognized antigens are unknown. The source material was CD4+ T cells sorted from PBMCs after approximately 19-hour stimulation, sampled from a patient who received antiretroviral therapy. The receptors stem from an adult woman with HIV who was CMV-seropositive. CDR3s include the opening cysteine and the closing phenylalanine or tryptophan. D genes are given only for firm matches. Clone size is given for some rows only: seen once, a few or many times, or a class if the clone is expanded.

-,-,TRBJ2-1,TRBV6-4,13,CASGGPAINEQFF,TGTGCCAGCGGGGGACCGGCAATCAATGAGCAGTTCTTC
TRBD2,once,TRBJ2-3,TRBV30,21,CAWSTHWTSGGQLISTDTQYF,TGTGCCTGGAGTACCCACTGGACTAGCGGGGGACAATTGATTAGCACAGATACGCAGTATTTT
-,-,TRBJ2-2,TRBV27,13,CASRRPNTGELFF,TGTGCCAGCAGACGCCCGAACACCGGGGAGCTGTTTTTT
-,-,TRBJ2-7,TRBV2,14,CASSALAIGGEQYF,TGTGCCAGCAGTGCCCTAGCTATTGGGGGCGAGCAGTACTTC
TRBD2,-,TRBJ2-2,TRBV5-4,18,CASSLAGVAGGSTGELFF,TGTGCCAGCAGCTTGGCGGGCGTAGCGGGGGGAAGCACCGGGGAGCTGTTTTTT
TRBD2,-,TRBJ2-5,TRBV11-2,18,CASRIGTSGGARGETQYF,TGTGCCAGCAGAATCGGGACTAGCGGGGGGGCCAGGGGAGAGACCCAGTACTTC
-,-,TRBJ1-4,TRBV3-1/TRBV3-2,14,CASSPSEGQEKLFF,TGTGCCAGCAGCCCTTCTGAGGGTCAGGAAAAACTGTTTTTT
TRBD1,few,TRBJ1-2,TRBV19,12,CASSVGTGGYTF,TGTGCCAGTAGTGTCGGGACAGGCGGCTACACCTTC
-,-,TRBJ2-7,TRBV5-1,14,CASSAGPGSYEQYF,TGCGCCAGCAGCGCGGGCCCAGGTTCCTACGAGCAGTACTTC
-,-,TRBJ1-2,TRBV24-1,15,CATSDPGAPLYGYTF,TGTGCCACCAGTGACCCAGGGGCCCCCCTCTATGGCTACACCTTC
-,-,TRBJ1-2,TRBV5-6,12,CASSFLNSGYTF,TGTGCCAGCAGCTTCCTCAACTCTGGCTACACCTTC
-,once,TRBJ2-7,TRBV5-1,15,CASSLAGRGVVEQYF,TGCGCCAGCAGCTTGGCGGGCAGGGGGGTTGTCGAGCAGTACTTC
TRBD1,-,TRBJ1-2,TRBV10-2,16,CASSRVRQGGFYGYTF,TGCGCCAGCAGTAGGGTAAGACAGGGGGGCTTCTATGGCTACACCTTC
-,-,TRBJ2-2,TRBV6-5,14,CASIRQWDAGELFF,TGTGCCAGCATTAGACAGTGGGACGCCGGGGAGCTGTTTTTT
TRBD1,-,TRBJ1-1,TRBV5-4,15,CASSPSQGVRTEAFF,TGTGCCAGCAGCCCGTCACAGGGGGTCCGGACTGAAGCTTTCTTT
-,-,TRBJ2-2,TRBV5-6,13,CASTSTNTGELFF,TGTGCCAGCACCAGTACGAACACCGGGGAGCTGTTTTTT
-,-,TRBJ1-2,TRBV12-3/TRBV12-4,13,CASSPDPLYGYTF,TGTGCCAGCAGCCCGGACCCCCTCTATGGCTACACCTTC
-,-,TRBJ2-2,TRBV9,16,CASSVEVRVNTGELFF,TGTGCCAGCAGCGTAGAGGTCAGGGTGAACACCGGGGAGCTGTTTTTT
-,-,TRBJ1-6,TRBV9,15,CASSVDGTYNSPLHF,TGTGCCAGCAGCGTGGACGGCACGTATAATTCACCCCTCCACTTT
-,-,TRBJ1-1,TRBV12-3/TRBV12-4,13,CATLGRMNTEAFF,TGTGCCACCTTGGGACGGATGAACACTGAAGCTTTCTTT
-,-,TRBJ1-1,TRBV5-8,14,CASSILQGITEAFF,TGTGCCAGCAGCATACTACAAGGGATCACTGAAGCTTTCTTT
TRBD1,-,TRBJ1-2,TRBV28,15,CASSSPGQGLHGYTF,TGTGCCAGCAGTTCACCGGGACAGGGGCTCCATGGCTACACCTTC
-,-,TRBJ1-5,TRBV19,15,CASSIARDSNQPQHF,TGTGCCAGTAGTATAGCCAGGGATAGCAATCAGCCCCAGCATTTT
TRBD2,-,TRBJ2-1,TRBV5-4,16,CASSLAYGGTKGEQFF,TGTGCCAGCAGCTTGGCCTACGGGGGGACTAAGGGGGAGCAGTTCTTC
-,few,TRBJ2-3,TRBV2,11,CASSETLDEYF,TGTGCCAGCAGTGAAACGTTGGACGAATATTTT
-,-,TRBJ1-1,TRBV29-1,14,CSGLRSLGNTEAFF,TGCAGCGGACTGCGTTCGTTGGGGAATACTGAAGCTTTCTTT
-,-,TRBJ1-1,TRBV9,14,CASSAGGRGTEAFF,TGTGCCAGCAGCGCCGGAGGGCGGGGTACTGAAGCTTTCTTT
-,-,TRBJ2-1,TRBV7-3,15,CASSPGPGRYNEQFF,TGTGCCAGCAGCCCAGGGCCTGGGCGTTACAATGAGCAGTTCTTC
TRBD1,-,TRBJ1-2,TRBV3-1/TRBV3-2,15,CASSQAGQAHYGYTF,TGTGCCAGCAGCCAGGCCGGACAGGCCCACTATGGCTACACCTTC
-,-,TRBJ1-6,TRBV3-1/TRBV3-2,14,CASSQVSRDSPLHF,TGTGCCAGCAGCCAAGTTTCCAGGGACTCACCCCTCCACTTT
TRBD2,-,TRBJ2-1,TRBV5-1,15,CASSLEIAGANEQFF,TGCGCCAGCAGCTTGGAAATAGCGGGGGCCAATGAGCAGTTCTTC
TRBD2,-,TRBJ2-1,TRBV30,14,CAWTQGLVVNEQFF,TGTGCCTGGACCCAGGGACTAGTGGTCAATGAGCAGTTCTTC
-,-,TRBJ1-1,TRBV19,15,CASSIAAGENTEAFF,TGTGCCAGTAGTATAGCGGCAGGGGAGAACACTGAAGCTTTCTTT
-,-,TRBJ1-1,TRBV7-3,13,CASSLTENTEAFF,TGTGCCAGCAGCTTGACAGAGAACACTGAAGCTTTCTTT
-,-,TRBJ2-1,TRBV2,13,CASRVSSYNEQFF,TGTGCCAGCAGGGTCTCGTCCTACAATGAGCAGTTCTTC
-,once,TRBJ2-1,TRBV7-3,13,CASSLNIPGVKFF,TGTGCCAGCAGCTTAAACATCCCCGGGGTTAAGTTCTTC
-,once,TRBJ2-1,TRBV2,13,CASGQLSYNEQFF,TGTGCCAGCGGACAGCTCTCCTACAATGAGCAGTTCTTC
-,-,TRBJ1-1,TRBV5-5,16,CASSLRQAGWRPEAFF,TGTGCCAGCAGCTTGCGACAGGCGGGATGGAGGCCTGAAGCTTTCTTT
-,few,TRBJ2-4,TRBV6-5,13,CASRGATKNIQYF,TGTGCCAGCCGGGGGGCGACCAAAAACATTCAGTACTTC
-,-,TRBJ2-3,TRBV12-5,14,CASGFGTDTDTQYF,TGTGCTAGTGGTTTTGGGACGGACACAGATACGCAGTATTTT
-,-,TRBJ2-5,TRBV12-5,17,CASGLVLTSSLRETQYF,TGTGCTAGTGGTTTGGTACTTACTAGTAGCCTACGGGAGACCCAGTACTTC
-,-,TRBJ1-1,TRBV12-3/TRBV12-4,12,CASSLGWGEAFF,TGTGCCAGCAGTTTAGGGTGGGGCGAAGCTTTCTTT
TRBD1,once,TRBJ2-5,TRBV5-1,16,CASSPQARGNQETQYF,TGCGCCAGCAGCCCCCAGGCCAGGGGGAACCAAGAGACCCAGTACTTC
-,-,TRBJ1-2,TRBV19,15,CASSTGPNMGYGYTF,TGTGCCAGTAGTACAGGTCCCAACATGGGCTATGGCTACACCTTC
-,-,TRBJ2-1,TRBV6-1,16,CASSERVARSYNEQFF,TGTGCCAGCAGTGAAAGAGTGGCTCGCTCCTACAATGAGCAGTTCTTC
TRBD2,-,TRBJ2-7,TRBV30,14,CAWSVPGGTYEQYF,TGTGCCTGGAGTGTACCGGGAGGAACCTACGAGCAGTACTTC
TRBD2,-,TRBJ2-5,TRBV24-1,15,CATSEGLAGQETQYF,TGTGCCACCAGCGAGGGACTAGCGGGGCAAGAGACCCAGTACTTC
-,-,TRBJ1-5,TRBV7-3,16,CASSPTGGPGNQPQHF,TGTGCCAGCTCACCCACCGGGGGGCCCGGGAATCAGCCCCAGCATTTT
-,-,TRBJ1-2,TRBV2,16,CASSALDIDTPNGYTF,TGTGCCAGCAGTGCCCTAGACATAGACACTCCTAATGGCTACACCTTC
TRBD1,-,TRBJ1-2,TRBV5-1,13,CASSLGQGHGYTF,TGCGCCAGCAGCTTGGGACAGGGCCATGGCTACACCTTC
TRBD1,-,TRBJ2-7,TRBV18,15,CASSPDRGGLYEQYF,TGTGCCAGCTCGCCGGACAGGGGAGGTCTCTACGAGCAGTACTTC